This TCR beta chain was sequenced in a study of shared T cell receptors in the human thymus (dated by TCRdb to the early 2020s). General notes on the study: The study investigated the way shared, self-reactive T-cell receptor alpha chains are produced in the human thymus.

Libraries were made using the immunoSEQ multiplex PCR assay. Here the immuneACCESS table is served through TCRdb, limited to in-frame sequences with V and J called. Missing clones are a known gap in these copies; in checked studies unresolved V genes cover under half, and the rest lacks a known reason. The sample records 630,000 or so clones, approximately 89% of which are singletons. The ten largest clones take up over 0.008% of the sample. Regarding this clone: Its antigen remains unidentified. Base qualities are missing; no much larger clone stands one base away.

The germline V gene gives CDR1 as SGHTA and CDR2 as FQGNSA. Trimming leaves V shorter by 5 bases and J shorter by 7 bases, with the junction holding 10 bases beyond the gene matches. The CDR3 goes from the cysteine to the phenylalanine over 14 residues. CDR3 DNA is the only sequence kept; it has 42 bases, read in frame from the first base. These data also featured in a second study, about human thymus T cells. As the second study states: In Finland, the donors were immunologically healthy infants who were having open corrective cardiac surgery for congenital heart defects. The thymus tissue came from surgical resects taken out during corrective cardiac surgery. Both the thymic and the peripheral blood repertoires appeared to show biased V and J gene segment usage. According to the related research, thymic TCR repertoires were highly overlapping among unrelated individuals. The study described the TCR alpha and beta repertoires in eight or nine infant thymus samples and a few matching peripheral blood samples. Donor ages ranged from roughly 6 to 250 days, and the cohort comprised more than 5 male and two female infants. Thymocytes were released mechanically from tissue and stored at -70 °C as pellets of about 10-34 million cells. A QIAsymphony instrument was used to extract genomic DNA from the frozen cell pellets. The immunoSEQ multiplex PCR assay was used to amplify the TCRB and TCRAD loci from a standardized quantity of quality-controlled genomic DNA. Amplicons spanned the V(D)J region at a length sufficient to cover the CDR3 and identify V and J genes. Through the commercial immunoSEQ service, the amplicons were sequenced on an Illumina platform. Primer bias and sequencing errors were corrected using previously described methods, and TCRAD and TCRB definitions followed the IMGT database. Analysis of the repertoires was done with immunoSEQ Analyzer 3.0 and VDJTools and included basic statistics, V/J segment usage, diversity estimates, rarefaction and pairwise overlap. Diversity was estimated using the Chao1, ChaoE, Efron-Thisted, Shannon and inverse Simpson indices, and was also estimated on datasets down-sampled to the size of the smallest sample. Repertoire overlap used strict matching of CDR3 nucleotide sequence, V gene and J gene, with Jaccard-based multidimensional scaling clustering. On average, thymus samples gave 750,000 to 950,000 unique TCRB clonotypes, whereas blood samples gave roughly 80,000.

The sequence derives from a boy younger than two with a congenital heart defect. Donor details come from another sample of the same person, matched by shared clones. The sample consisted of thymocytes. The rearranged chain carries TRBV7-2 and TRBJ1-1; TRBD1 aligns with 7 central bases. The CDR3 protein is CASSKQGPSREAFF. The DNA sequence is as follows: TGTGCCAGCAGCAAACAGGGGCCGTCTCGTGAAGCTTTCTTT. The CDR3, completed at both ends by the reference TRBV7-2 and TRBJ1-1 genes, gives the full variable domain GAGVSQSPSNKVTEKGKDVELRCDPISGHTALYWYRQSLGQGLEFLIYFQGNSAPDKSGLPSDRFSAERTGGSVSTLTIQRTQQEDSAVYLCASSKQGPSREAFFGQGTRLTVV.